The 20 T cell receptor beta chains below were found in one sample sequenced in a study of identical twins. Each CDR3 protein gets one entry after TCRdb re-called the 5' RACE reads with MiXCR. This table holds roughly 240,000 distinct CDR3 sequences, approximately 7.3% found once. The same sample was also used in a study of yellow fever vaccine responses in identical twins.

The sample comprised CD8+ T cells sorted from blood. The receptor source for this set is a woman aged 18 to 35 in good health.

The J gene is TRBJ2-7, the V gene TRBV28; TRBD1 matches 8 bases. The CDR3 covers 13 residues. Germline V lookup: CDR1 MDHEN, CDR2 SYDVKM. With V trimmed by 7 bases and J by 3 bases, 5 bases remained unmatched. CDR3 DNA: TGTGCCAGCAACCCGACAGGGGACTACGAGCAGTACTTC. It yields the protein CASNPTGDYEQYF.

The chain couples TRBV12-3 or TRBV12-4 to TRBJ2-1; TRBD1 is a possible D gene (6 bases). V gave up 4 bases and J gave up 4 bases, with 14 bases separating them. This CDR3 contains 15 residues. This chain's CDR3 is CASSSPDRHYNEQFF. Written as DNA, the CDR3 is TGTGCCAGCAGTTCCCCGGACAGACATTACAATGAGCAGTTCTTC.

This clonotype showed up many times. V and J are TRBV20-1 and TRBJ2-4; 12 positions agree with TRBD2. Germline V gene sequence: CDR1 DFQATT, CDR2 SNEGSKA (reference sequence). Trimming at V came to 3 bases and at J to 1 base, leaving 7 bases not matched to a gene. The CDR3 totals 17 residues. The CDR3 bases are TGCAGTGCTAGGCTAGCGGGAGGGGTGAAGGCCAAAAACATTCAGTACTTC. This encodes CSARLAGGVKAKNIQYF.

The V gene is TRBV20-1, the J gene TRBJ2-2; 8 bases fit TRBD2. This CDR3 comprises 16 residues. Germline loops: CDR1 DFQATT, CDR2 SNEGSKA (reference sequence). Germline trimming cut 6 bases from V and 5 bases from J; bases unmatched to any gene: 14. The CDR3 reads CSANSLTSEGTGELFF. The DNA of the CDR3 is TGCAGTGCCAACTCTCTGACTAGCGAGGGTACCGGGGAGCTGTTTTTT.

This clonotype has just a few counts. The chain couples TRBV6-1 to TRBJ2-7; D call uncertain. V was trimmed by 0 bases and J by 2 bases, leaving 5 bases between them. Per germline, CDR1 MNHNS and CDR2 SASEGT. The CDR3 consists of 13 residues. The CDR3 DNA reads as TGTGCCAGCAGTGAAGCTATTACCTACGAGCAGTACGTC. Translating it yields CASSEAITYEQYV.

The rearrangement joins TRBV10-3 to TRBJ2-7; 8 positions match TRBD1. The CDR3 runs to 15 residues. With V trimmed by 0 bases and J by 1 base, 2 bases remained unmatched. Germline CDR1 and CDR2: ENHRY and SYGVKD. The DNA of the CDR3 is TGTGCCATCAGTGAGTCCGACAGGGGTTCCTACGAGCAGTACGTC. It yields the protein CAISESDRGSYEQYV.

The chain carries TRBV5-6 and TRBJ2-3; TRBD2 agrees at 7 bases. CDR1 is SGHDT, CDR2 YYEEEE, per germline. The CDR3 loop spans 15 amino acids. V gave up 1 base and J gave up 2 bases; unmatched junction bases: 4. CDR3 nucleotide sequence: TGTGCCAGCAGCTTGACTAGCGTCTACACAGATACGCAGTATTTT. Encoded protein: CASSLTSVYTDTQYF.

This clonotype was found a few times. This chain links TRBV28 with TRBJ1-6; D is undetermined. This CDR3 has 17 amino acids. Germline loops: CDR1 MDHEN, CDR2 SYDVKM. Deletions cut 1 base from V and 0 bases from J, with 10 bases between. Written as DNA, the CDR3 is TGTGCCAGCAGTTTATTAGAGGGTAGCTCCTATAATTCACCCCTCCACTTT. Its translation: CASSLLEGSSYNSPLHF. Based on the CDR3 plus reference TRBV28 and TRBJ1-6, the full variable domain is DVKVTQSSRYLVKRTGEKVFLECVQDMDHENMFWYRQDPGLGLRLIYFSYDVKMKEKGDIPEGYSVSREKKERFSLILESASTNQTSMYLCASSLLEGSSYNSPLHFGNGTRLTVT.

This clonotype was observed at least ten times. The V gene is TRBV4-1, the J gene TRBJ1-1; D is possibly TRBD1 (5 bases). Germline-derived CDR1 and CDR2 are MGHRA and YSYEKL. Trimming shortened V by 3 bases and J by 4 bases, and 18 bases separated the two germline ends. This CDR3 spans 16 amino acids. The CDR3 here is CASSQPPRGIATEAFF. In DNA form, the CDR3 reads TGCGCCAGCAGCCAGCCACCTAGGGGTATAGCCACTGAAGCTTTCTTT.

This clonotype was counted at least ten times. V usage is TRBV6-2 or TRBV6-3 and J usage is TRBJ2-2; TRBD2 might be the D (6 bases). Germline assignment: CDR1 MNHEY and CDR2 SVGEGT. The CDR3 extends over 15 amino acids. V was cut by 5 bases and J by 5 bases, with 15 bases left in between. The CDR3, as DNA: TGTGCCAGCAGTACCCCGGAGGGGCGTACCGGGGAGCTGTTTTTT. It yields the protein CASSTPEGRTGELFF.

The rearrangement joins TRBV20-1 to TRBJ2-7; D unresolved. Looked up from germline, CDR1 is DFQATT and CDR2 is SNEGSKA (reference sequence). V lost 5 bases to trimming and J lost 4 bases, with 9 bases between them. This CDR3 has 11 residues. Here the CDR3 reads CSAPRSYEQYV. The CDR3 DNA reads as TGCAGTGCTCCCAGGAGTTACGAGCAGTACGTC.

The V and J genes are TRBV12-3 or TRBV12-4 and TRBJ2-1, with 8 bases fitting TRBD1. V dropped 3 bases and J dropped 6; count of bases not matched to a gene: 7. CDR3 length equals 15 residues. In DNA form, the CDR3 reads TGTGCCAGCAGTTTGAGGCAGGGGGCCCGCAATGAGCAGTTCTTC. This encodes CASSLRQGARNEQFF.

The chain joins TRBV3-1 to TRBJ2-5; TRBD2 matches 8 bases. Per the germline V gene, CDR1 is LGHDT and CDR2 is YNNKEL (reference sequence). The V segment lost 6 bases and the J segment 1 base; nucleotides outside the gene matches: 10. The CDR3 has 16 residues. CDR3 bases: TGTGCCAGCAGAGCTTACACGGGGGGGACCCAAGAGACCCAGTACTTC. Translation: CASRAYTGGTQETQYF.

This clonotype was picked up many times. V usage is TRBV4-1 and J usage is TRBJ1-1; D gene ambiguous. CDR1 is MGHRA and CDR2 is YSYEKL in the germline V gene. The V end lost 8 bases, the J end lost 4 bases, and 14 bases lay between the germline ends. The CDR3 runs 13 residues. The CDR3 loop is CASLDRSATEAFF. DNA for the CDR3: TGCGCCAGCCTTGACCGGTCCGCCACTGAAGCTTTCTTT.

There are many counts of this clonotype. V is TRBV7-9 and J is TRBJ2-5, with 8 nucleotides matching TRBD1. Germline V gene lookup returns CDR1 SEHNR and CDR2 FQNEAQ (reference sequence). The V gene end was trimmed by 5 bases and the J gene end by 7 bases; junction bases not matched to a gene: 12. The CDR3 loop spans 15 amino acids. This chain's CDR3 is CASSQKTGADVTQYF. In DNA form, the CDR3 reads TGTGCCAGCAGCCAGAAGACAGGGGCAGACGTGACCCAGTACTTC.

The CDR3 DNA reads as TGTGCCAGCAGTCCCGAGGGACTAGCGGGTTACAATGAGCAGTTCTTC. It codes for CASSPEGLAGYNEQFF. The chain combines TRBV12-3 or TRBV12-4 with TRBJ2-1, with 12 bases fitting TRBD2. V lost 5 bases, J lost 4 bases, and 6 bases stayed unmatched. The CDR3 runs 16 residues.

This rearrangement joins TRBV27 to TRBJ2-1, with 8 bases lining up with TRBD1. Germline V gene data show CDR1 as MNHEY and CDR2 as SMNVEV (reference sequence). The CDR3 is made up of 16 amino acids. After removal of 7 bases from V and 6 bases from J, the junction contained 14 bases not matched to a gene. The CDR3 bases are TGTGCCAGCACCCTCACCGGGACAGGTAGGGGCAATGAGCAGTTCTTC. Amino acids: CASTLTGTGRGNEQFF.

This chain uses TRBV19 with TRBJ1-1; TRBD1 might be the D (5 bases). The germline V gene encodes CDR1 LNHDA and CDR2 SQIVND (reference sequence). V gave up 7 bases and J gave up 7 bases, with 13 bases separating them. The CDR3 contains 12 residues. For the CDR3, the DNA is TGTGCCAGTACCCAGGGCGTCCATGAAGCTTTCTTT. Translated, it gives CASTQGVHEAFF.

Ten or more counts support this clonotype. CDR3: CASSDGGYNEQFF. For the CDR3, the DNA is TGTGCCAGCAGTGACGGCGGGTACAATGAGCAGTTCTTC. The V and J genes are TRBV6-4 and TRBJ2-1, with D maybe TRBD2 (5 bases). CDR3 length: 13 residues. V lost 2 bases to trimming and J lost 4 bases, with 6 bases between them. CDR1 is MRHNA, CDR2 SNTAGT, per germline.

This CDR3 reads CASSPLTRGETQYF. Here the CDR3 DNA reads TGTGCCAGCAGTCCCCTTACGCGGGGCGAGACCCAGTACTTC. The V call is TRBV6-1, the J call TRBJ2-5, with a possible D match to TRBD2 (6 bases). The CDR3 contains 14 residues. CDR1 MNHNS and CDR2 SASEGT come from the germline V gene. V was pared by 5 bases and J by 5 bases, with 15 bases between.